The 22 T cell receptor beta chains below come from one sample, sequenced in a study of shared T cell receptors in the human thymus. Clones were sequenced by immunoSEQ multiplex PCR, and TCRdb holds only the in-frame ones, with some missing. The sample includes under 450,000 clones, 95% of them seen just once. Material: thymocytes. These receptors all stem from a human donor.

This chain uses TRBV7-2 with TRBJ1-2; TRBD1 matches 10 bases. This CDR3 spans 17 amino acids. J lost 1 base, V lost 1 base, and 6 bases had no gene match. Germline-derived CDR1 and CDR2 are SGHTA and FQGNSA. This CDR3 reads CASSLGDRGLDNYGYTF. CDR3 coding DNA: TGTGCCAGCAGCTTAGGGGACAGGGGCCTTGATAACTATGGCTACACCTTC.

The chain has TRBV5-6 and TRBJ2-3; 10 bases are a match to TRBD2. The CDR3 has 18 amino acids. Per germline, CDR1 SGHDT and CDR2 YYEEEE. V was pared by 7 bases and J by 2 bases, with 16 bases of the junction left unmatched. The CDR3 bases are TGTGCCAGCTGGATTAGCGGGAGGCACGGGGCAACCACAGATACGCAGTATTTT. Translation gives CASWISGRHGATTDTQYF.

This clone has just one count. The chain is built from TRBV10-3 and TRBJ2-1; D gene ambiguous. This CDR3 has 15 residues. Trimming left V 6 bases short and J 6 bases short, with 18 bases between. The germline gives CDR1 ENHRY, CDR2 SYGVKD. The CDR3 DNA follows: TGTGCCATCAGACCTCGCAAAGGTGGAACCAATGAGCAGTTCTTC. This gives the protein CAIRPRKGGTNEQFF.

This sequence joins TRBV2 and TRBJ2-1; tentative D call: TRBD1 (6 bases). The V gene's germline CDR1 is SNHLY and CDR2 FYNNEI. The CDR3 spans 11 residues. V was shortened by 3 bases and J by 14 bases, with 11 bases between the two germline ends. CDR3: CASSDGQGKFF. The CDR3 region has the DNA TGTGCCAGCAGTGATGGGCAGGGGAAGTTCTTC.

V is TRBV5-8 and J is TRBJ1-1, with D perhaps TRBD1 (6 bases). V was shortened by 1 base and J by 5 bases, with 9 bases between the two germline ends. Germline CDR1 SGHTS, CDR2 YDEGEE. The CDR3 spans 13 residues. Here the CDR3 reads CASSLTGPTEAFF. The CDR3 nucleotides are TGTGCCAGCAGCTTGACAGGGCCTACTGAAGCTTTCTTT.

The genes are TRBV14 and TRBJ2-7; 15 nucleotides line up with TRBD2. The CDR3 sequence is 19 residues long. Trimming took 5 bases from V and 6 from J; bases not matched to a gene: 17. Germline-derived CDR1 and CDR2 are SGHDN and FVKESK. CDR3 sequence: CASSARQEWTSGRGGEQYF. The CDR3 nucleotides read TGTGCCAGCAGCGCTCGTCAGGAGTGGACTAGCGGGAGGGGAGGCGAGCAGTACTTC. The full variable domain, its missing parts supplied by reference TRBV14 and TRBJ2-7, is EAGVTQFPSHSVIEKGQTVTLRCDPISGHDNLYWYRRVMGKEIKFLLHFVKESKQDESGMPNNRFLAERTGGTYSTLKVQPAELEDSGVYFCASSARQEWTSGRGGEQYFGPGTRLTVT.

The V call is TRBV19, the J call TRBJ2-3; 9 positions agree with TRBD1. The CDR3 totals 19 residues. Germline CDR1 is LNHDA and CDR2 is SQIVND (reference sequence). V lost 7 bases to trimming and J lost 2 bases; unmatched junction nucleotides: 19. CDR3 amino acids: CASTLSPLPGQGNTDTQYF. The CDR3 DNA is TGTGCCAGTACCCTTTCTCCACTCCCGGGACAGGGCAACACAGATACGCAGTATTTT.

V and J are TRBV12-5 and TRBJ1-1; 7 bases line up with TRBD1. CDR1 and CDR2 (germline): LGHNT, FRNRAP. V shed 4 bases, J shed 1 base, and the junction held 30 bases outside the gene matches. The CDR3 spans 23 residues. The CDR3 sequence: CASGSLLLPGTVYIPDSNTEAFF. The CDR3 coding sequence is TGTGCTAGTGGTTCCTTGCTCCTCCCCGGGACAGTTTATATCCCCGACTCGAACACTGAAGCTTTCTTT.

The rearrangement joins TRBV6-1 to TRBJ2-7; 7 nucleotides line up with TRBD1. J lost 2 bases, V lost 9 bases, and 7 bases had no gene match. This CDR3 is 13 amino acids long. Germline CDR1 and CDR2: MNHNS and SASEGT. DNA for the CDR3: TGTGCCAGTTCCGGACAGGTCACCTACGAGCAGTACTTC. Its translation: CASSGQVTYEQYF.

The CDR3 loop reads CASSSGGPDGTQYF. CDR3 DNA sequence: TGTGCCAGCAGTTCCGGGGGGCCCGATGGGACCCAGTACTTC. The J gene is TRBJ2-5, the V gene TRBV27; a possible D gene is TRBD2 (7 bases). Germline V lookup: CDR1 MNHEY, CDR2 SMNVEV (reference sequence). The ends were cut back, 4 bases at V and 7 bases at J, with 16 bases in the middle. The CDR3 length is 14 residues.

The chain recombines TRBV6-1 with TRBJ2-1; 7 nucleotides align to TRBD1. The J segment lost 1 base and the V segment lost 3 bases, leaving 9 bases of the junction unmatched. Germline values: CDR1 MNHNS, CDR2 SASEGT. CDR3 length equals 17 residues. The CDR3 sequence is CASSDYDGTASYNEQFF. The CDR3, as DNA: TGTGCCAGCAGTGACTACGACGGGACAGCGTCCTACAATGAGCAGTTCTTC.

The chain has TRBV18 and TRBJ2-1, with 11 bases fitting TRBD2. There are 18 residues in the CDR3. Germline values: CDR1 KGHSH, CDR2 LQKENI. V trimming: 1 base; J trimming: 0 bases; junction bases outside the gene matches: 5. The CDR3 loop is CASSPLGLAGSSYNEQFF. The CDR3 bases are TGTGCCAGCTCACCACTTGGACTAGCGGGCAGCTCCTACAATGAGCAGTTCTTC.

V usage is TRBV9 and J usage is TRBJ2-1, with 7 positions matching TRBD2. The junction had 18 bases not matched to a gene; V was cut back by 0 bases and J by 0 bases. Germline lookup yields CDR1 SGDLS and CDR2 YYNGEE. There are 21 residues in the CDR3. CDR3 region: CASSVVPSQRDPPSSYNEQFF. The CDR3 region has the DNA TGTGCCAGCAGCGTAGTGCCCAGCCAGCGGGATCCTCCTAGCTCCTACAATGAGCAGTTCTTC.

This chain joins TRBV7-9 and TRBJ2-5; either TRBD1 or TRBD2 may fit D (5 bases each). V was clipped by 4 bases and J by 4 bases, with 13 bases between them. The CDR3 extends over 14 amino acids. CDR1 SEHNR and CDR2 FQNEAQ come from the germline V gene (reference sequence). CDR3 sequence reads: CASSSRDASETQYF. In nucleotides, the CDR3 is TGTGCCAGCAGCTCGAGGGACGCTTCAGAGACCCAGTACTTC.

This sequence joins TRBV27 and TRBJ2-1, with D possibly called TRBD1 or TRBD2 (5 bases each). Germline values: CDR1 MNHEY, CDR2 SMNVEV (reference sequence). The CDR3 loop spans 15 amino acids. V lost 6 bases and J 5 bases, leaving 17 bases between the germline ends. CDR3 bases: TGTGCCAGCAGGCCAGACCGGGACCCTAACAATGAGCAGTTCTTC. Translated: CASRPDRDPNNEQFF.

The V gene is TRBV6-5, the J gene TRBJ2-3; TRBD2 aligns across 9 bases. The CDR3 is 14 amino acids. CDR1 and CDR2 (germline): MNHEY, SVGAGI. Unmatched junction bases numbered 2, after V lost 5 bases and J lost 2 bases. CDR3 bases: TGTGCCAGCAGTGGACTAGCGATCACAGATACGCAGTATTTT. Translated: CASSGLAITDTQYF.

This clone is a singleton in its sample. V and J are TRBV28 and TRBJ2-7; no clear D gene. Trimming removed 6 bases at V and 4 bases at J, with 10 bases between. Germline lookup yields CDR1 MDHEN and CDR2 SYDVKM. This CDR3 comprises 12 residues. This CDR3 reads CASSQPPYEQYF. DNA for the CDR3: TGTGCCAGCAGCCAGCCCCCGTACGAGCAGTACTTC. Full variable domain (outside the CDR3, taken from reference TRBV28 and TRBJ2-7): DVKVTQSSRYLVKRTGEKVFLECVQDMDHENMFWYRQDPGLGLRLIYFSYDVKMKEKGDIPEGYSVSREKKERFSLILESASTNQTSMYLCASSQPPYEQYFGPGTRLTVT.

This rearrangement joins TRBV27 to TRBJ2-1, with 7 bases lining up with TRBD1. The CDR3 spans 13 residues. J was trimmed by 10 bases and V by 5 bases; bases with no gene match: 8. CDR1 MNHEY and CDR2 SMNVEV come from the germline V gene (reference sequence). The CDR3 loop is CASSGYRGEEQFF. DNA for the CDR3: TGTGCCAGCAGTGGCTACAGGGGTGAGGAGCAGTTCTTC.

The sample holds one count of this clone. V and J are TRBV7-2 and TRBJ2-2; TRBD1 might be the D (6 bases). Germline lookup yields CDR1 SGHTA and CDR2 FQGNSA. This CDR3 is 15 amino acids long. The V end lost 6 bases, the J end lost 1 base, and 12 bases lay between the germline ends. This CDR3 reads CASSPRGRNTGELFF. CDR3 DNA sequence: TGTGCCAGCAGTCCCAGGGGTAGGAACACCGGGGAGCTGTTTTTT. Supplemented by reference TRBV7-2 and TRBJ2-2, the full variable domain reads GAGVSQSPSNKVTEKGKDVELRCDPISGHTALYWYRQSLGQGLEFLIYFQGNSAPDKSGLPSDRFSAERTGGSVSTLTIQRTQQEDSAVYLCASSPRGRNTGELFFGEGSRLTVL.

The chain employs TRBV29-1 and TRBJ2-2; D unresolved. The V and J ends lost 4 bases and 3 bases respectively, with 15 bases between them. CDR3 size: 15 residues. Germline CDR1 and CDR2: SQVTM and ANQGSEA. The CDR3 sequence: CSVGGQPLDTGELFF. CDR3 coding DNA: TGCAGCGTTGGTGGTCAGCCTTTGGACACCGGGGAGCTGTTTTTT.

The chain links TRBV10-1 to TRBJ2-3; 9 bases match TRBD1. The CDR3 is 19 amino acids. J was trimmed by 1 base and V by 5 bases; bases with no gene match: 16. Germline CDR1 and CDR2: WNHNN and SYGVQD (reference sequence). The CDR3, as DNA: TGCGCCAGCAGTTCCGGGACAGGGCGAGTGATGGCTTGCACAGATACGCAGTATTTT. It yields the protein CASSSGTGRVMACTDTQYF.

The chain has TRBV27 and TRBJ2-7; the match to TRBD1 covers 7 bases. The V segment lost 2 bases and the J segment 6 bases; nucleotides outside the gene matches: 16. CDR1 is MNHEY, CDR2 SMNVEV, per germline (reference sequence). This CDR3 comprises 17 residues. CDR3 sequence (DNA): TGTGCCAGCAGTTTAGACAGAGGACAGGATAACCCCAGCGAGCAGTACTTC. Residues: CASSLDRGQDNPSEQYF.